Below are 28 T cell receptor beta chains sequenced from a single sample in a study of cytomegalovirus exposure and HLA in healthy donors. The PCR employed 60 Vbeta primers together with 13 Jbeta primers. TCRdb keeps only in-frame clones here, not all; method: immunoSEQ multiplex PCR. In the table there are approximately 70,000 clones, around 80% of which are singletons. Sample: PBMCs. Receptors were obtained from a man aged 35 to 55 in good health and CMV-seronegative.

This clone has just a few counts. The V gene is TRBV6-1, the J gene TRBJ2-7; 9 bases agree with TRBD1. This CDR3 is built from 17 residues. Germline-derived CDR1 and CDR2 are MNHNS and SASEGT. Unmatched junction bases numbered 16, after V lost 3 bases and J lost 7 bases. CDR3 protein: CASSDPRPGTGSGEQYF. The CDR3 DNA follows: TGTGCCAGCAGTGACCCGCGCCCCGGGACAGGGTCGGGGGAGCAGTACTTC.

The gene calls are TRBV6-1 and TRBJ2-3; a weak D match, TRBD2 (6 bases). Germline CDR1 MNHNS, CDR2 SASEGT. Between the trimmed V and J ends, which lost 0 bases and 3 bases, there was a span of 13 bases. This CDR3 is built from 16 residues. The DNA for the CDR3 is TGTGCCAGCAGTGAAGCGGAGGGGAAGGGGACAGATACGCAGTATTTT. It translates to CASSEAEGKGTDTQYF.

V and J are TRBV5-1 and TRBJ2-1; possibly TRBD2 for D (5 bases). The germline V and J ends were trimmed by 0 bases and 0 bases, with 10 bases remaining between them. This CDR3 region has 16 residues. The germline CDR1 and CDR2 sequences are SGHRS and YFSETQ. This CDR3 reads CASSLAGKSSYNEQFF. CDR3 DNA: TGCGCCAGCAGCTTGGCCGGGAAAAGCTCCTACAATGAGCAGTTCTTC. Looking up the rest from reference TRBV5-1 and TRBJ2-1 gives the full variable domain: KAGVTQTPRYLIKTRGQQVTLSCSPISGHRSVSWYQQTPGQGLQFLFEYFSETQRNKGNFPGRFSGRQFSNSRSEMNVSTLELGDSALYLCASSLAGKSSYNEQFFGPGTRLTVL.

The chain joins TRBV2 to TRBJ1-5; 7 bases match TRBD1. The CDR3 is 15 amino acids. The junction had 6 bases not matched to a gene; V was cut back by 7 bases and J by 0 bases. Germline values: CDR1 SNHLY, CDR2 FYNNEI. Here the CDR3 reads CASNGGQNSNQPQHF. CDR3 bases: TGTGCCAGCAATGGGGGACAGAATAGCAATCAGCCCCAGCATTTT.

In this sample, this clone turned up a few times. V and J are TRBV4-1 and TRBJ2-1; D not certain. The CDR3 loop spans 14 amino acids. V was cut by 1 base and J by 12 bases, with 16 bases left in between. Germline lookup yields CDR1 MGHRA and CDR2 YSYEKL. The CDR3 region is CASSQGQSVDTQFF. The CDR3, as DNA: TGCGCCAGCAGCCAAGGTCAATCAGTCGACACGCAGTTCTTC.

This chain links TRBV11-2 with TRBJ2-5; the match to TRBD2 covers 10 bases. Losses at the gene ends were 7 bases for V and 4 bases for J; bases not matched to a gene: 18. The CDR3 is 18 amino acids. Per the germline V gene, CDR1 is SGHAT and CDR2 is FQNNGV. The DNA of the CDR3 is TGTGCCAGCACCAATCTCCTAGCGGGAGTGTTGGGAGGAGAGACCCAGTACTTC. It encodes CASTNLLAGVLGGETQYF.

The J gene is TRBJ2-2, the V gene TRBV4-1; 12 nucleotides agree with TRBD2. The CDR3 consists of 17 residues. The junction had 3 bases not matched to a gene; V was cut back by 2 bases and J by 2 bases. The germline V gene encodes CDR1 MGHRA and CDR2 YSYEKL. The CDR3 region is CASSQKGLAGNTGELFF. DNA of the CDR3: TGCGCCAGCAGCCAAAAGGGACTAGCGGGTAACACCGGGGAGCTGTTTTTT.

The chain uses TRBV11-2 and TRBJ2-4, with 9 positions matching TRBD2. The CDR3 spans 14 residues. Germline-derived CDR1 and CDR2 are SGHAT and FQNNGV. J gave up 8 bases and V 1 base, and 3 bases lay outside the gene matches. The CDR3: CASSLVAGADIQYF. The CDR3 bases are TGTGCCAGCAGCTTAGTAGCGGGAGCGGACATTCAGTACTTC.

Here the CDR3 reads CASSLSGETSYEQYF. In DNA, the CDR3 is TGTGCCAGCAGCCTAAGCGGGGAAACTAGCTACGAGCAGTACTTC. The chain employs TRBV11-3 and TRBJ2-7; TRBD2 agrees at 7 bases. The CDR3 runs to 15 residues. The V segment lost 5 bases and the J segment 3 bases; nucleotides outside the gene matches: 10. Germline CDR1 reads SGHNT; CDR2 reads YENEEA.

The chain is built from TRBV19 and TRBJ2-1, with TRBD1 matching over 8 bases. The germline CDR1 and CDR2 sequences are LNHDA and SQIVND (reference sequence). The trim removed 0 bases at V and 4 bases at J, leaving 5 bases unmatched. The CDR3 spans 16 residues. The CDR3 region is CASSIDAGGLYNEQFF. DNA of the CDR3: TGTGCCAGTAGTATAGATGCAGGGGGCCTTTACAATGAGCAGTTCTTC.

The gene calls are TRBV5-1 and TRBJ2-1, with a tentative D call TRBD1 (6 bases). V was cut by 1 base and J by 5 bases, with 10 bases left in between. CDR3 size: 14 residues. Germline V gene lookup returns CDR1 SGHRS and CDR2 YFSETQ. CDR3: CASSLYQGNNEQFF. For the CDR3, the DNA is TGCGCCAGCAGCTTGTACCAGGGGAACAATGAGCAGTTCTTC.

The chain carries TRBV2 and TRBJ2-5, with D maybe TRBD2 (6 bases). The germline V and J ends were trimmed by 5 bases and 7 bases, with 20 bases remaining between them. CDR3 size: 15 residues. Germline V gives CDR1 SNHLY, CDR2 FYNNEI. The CDR3, as DNA: TGTGCCAGCAGTCCTAGCGAGCGAACTGCTGTGACCCAGTACTTC. It yields the protein CASSPSERTAVTQYF.

The rearrangement joins TRBV4-2 to TRBJ1-2; 7 nucleotides match TRBD1. The CDR3 extends over 16 amino acids. Germline V gene sequence: CDR1 LGHNA, CDR2 YNFKEQ. V shed 0 bases, J shed 0 bases, and the junction held 4 bases outside the gene matches. The DNA for the CDR3 is TGTGCCAGCAGCCAAGAAGGGACAGCTGCTAACTATGGCTACACCTTC. It translates to CASSQEGTAANYGYTF.

The CDR3 DNA follows: TGTGCCAGCAGCCTACCATCCTACAATGAGCAGTTCTTC. Its protein is CASSLPSYNEQFF. The J gene is TRBJ2-1, the V gene TRBV7-6; D not certain. V was shortened by 5 bases and J by 1 base, with 6 bases between the two germline ends. Germline loops: CDR1 SGHVS, CDR2 FNYEAQ. This CDR3 has 13 amino acids.

The chain joins TRBV6-5 to TRBJ1-6; 7 bases match TRBD1. Germline lookup yields CDR1 MNHEY and CDR2 SVGAGI. This CDR3 comprises 15 residues. V lost 4 bases and J lost 7; bases outside the gene matches: 7. CDR3 nucleotides: TGTGCCAGCAGTTCCTTGGGACAGACGAATTCACCCCTCCACTTT. Translation gives CASSSLGQTNSPLHF.

The chain uses TRBV29-1 and TRBJ1-1, with 8 bases matching TRBD1. J gave up 8 bases and V 7 bases, and 15 bases lay outside the gene matches. This CDR3 has 14 amino acids. Germline V gives CDR1 SQVTM, CDR2 ANQGSEA. As DNA, the CDR3 is TGCAGCGCCGATACACCCGACAGGGGTTCCGAAGCTTTCTTT. It is translated as CSADTPDRGSEAFF.

CDR3 sequence (DNA): TGTGCCAGCAGCTACTCACAGGGTCAGCCCCAGCATTTT. Translated: CASSYSQGQPQHF. This chain joins TRBV9 and TRBJ1-5; a possible D gene is TRBD1 (6 bases). CDR1 and CDR2 from the germline V gene are SGDLS and YYNGEE. V was pared by 4 bases and J by 6 bases, with 11 bases between. The CDR3 has 13 amino acids.

The CDR3 sequence: CASSLPGTGITGELFF. In DNA form, the CDR3 reads TGTGCCAGCAGCTTACCGGGGACAGGGATAACCGGGGAGCTGTTTTTT. The V and J genes are TRBV11-2 and TRBJ2-2, with 9 bases fitting TRBD1. The CDR3 consists of 16 residues. Unmatched junction bases numbered 6, after V lost 2 bases and J lost 5 bases. Germline CDR1 and CDR2: SGHAT and FQNNGV.

The chain uses TRBV7-6 and TRBJ1-1, with D possibly matching TRBD1 (6 bases). Trimming took off 1 base at V and 1 base at J, with 10 bases between the two ends. CDR3 length equals 15 residues. From germline, CDR1 is SGHVS and CDR2 FNYEAQ. The CDR3 DNA is TGTGCCAGCAGCTTAGTTGCAGGGGCGAACACTGAAGCTTTCTTT. Translation: CASSLVAGANTEAFF.

This clone was seen only once. The chain couples TRBV7-9 to TRBJ2-1, with 7 positions matching TRBD2. Germline assignment: CDR1 SEHNR and CDR2 FQNEAQ (reference sequence). Trimming removed 5 bases from V and 7 bases from J; junction bases left unmatched: 11. The CDR3 totals 15 residues. The CDR3 is CASSPRILAENEQFF. For the CDR3, the DNA is TGTGCCAGCAGCCCCCGGATCCTAGCGGAGAATGAGCAGTTCTTC.

This chain joins TRBV6-1 and TRBJ2-1; TRBD1 matches at 12 bases. Germline assignment: CDR1 MNHNS and CDR2 SASEGT. CDR3 length: 20 residues. V lost 3 bases, J lost 9 bases, and 21 bases stayed unmatched. The CDR3 DNA sequence: TGTGCCAGCAGTGATCGGGACAGGGGGCGCCGAAGCGGGAGATTACGTGAGCAGTTCTTC. Protein product: CASSDRDRGRRSGRLREQFF.

The chain combines TRBV28 with TRBJ2-5, with TRBD2 as a possible D gene (6 bases). The CDR3 extends over 15 amino acids. V was shortened by 6 bases and J by 2 bases, with 16 bases between the two germline ends. CDR1 is MDHEN, CDR2 SYDVKM, per germline. The CDR3 DNA sequence: TGTGCCAGCAGCGCGGGGCAGGGTGGGCAAGAGACCCAGTACTTC. This encodes CASSAGQGGQETQYF.

The chain carries TRBV18 and TRBJ2-7; a possible D gene is TRBD2 (6 bases). V lost 5 bases to trimming and J lost 2 bases, with 13 bases between them. Germline loops: CDR1 KGHSH, CDR2 LQKENI. The CDR3 is 14 residues long. Here the CDR3 reads CASSTGTFAYEQYF. CDR3 DNA: TGTGCCAGCTCAACCGGGACTTTTGCCTACGAGCAGTACTTC. The full variable domain, rest sourced from reference TRBV18 and TRBJ2-7, is NAGVMQNPRHLVRRRGQEARLRCSPMKGHSHVYWYRQLPEEGLKFMVYLQKENIIDESGMPKERFSAEFPKEGPSILRIQQVVRGDSAAYFCASSTGTFAYEQYFGPGTRLTVT.

The gene calls are TRBV28 and TRBJ1-2, with 7 positions matching TRBD1. The germline CDR1 and CDR2 sequences are MDHEN and SYDVKM. Trimming removed 6 bases from V and 3 bases from J; junction bases left unmatched: 7. The CDR3 is 14 residues long. This CDR3 is CASSTTGVDYGYTF. CDR3 bases: TGTGCCAGCAGCACAACAGGGGTCGACTATGGCTACACCTTC.

The rearrangement links TRBV29-1 to TRBJ2-3; D not resolved. Per germline, CDR1 SQVTM and CDR2 ANQGSEA. The CDR3 has 14 amino acids. Between the trimmed V and J ends, which lost 3 bases and 0 bases, there was a span of 10 bases. CDR3 in amino acids: CSVEVADSTDTQYF. The CDR3 DNA follows: TGCAGCGTTGAGGTGGCAGATAGCACAGATACGCAGTATTTT.

The chain combines TRBV21-1 with TRBJ2-7; TRBD2 is the table's D call, not checked against the DNA. TRBV21-1 is deemed a pseudogene. The CDR3 covers 15 residues. The CDR3 sequence is CASSKAAGVRDEQYF. For the CDR3, the DNA is TGTGCCAGCAGCAAGGCGGCGGGAGTACGCGACGAGCAGTACTTC.

This chain uses TRBV2 with TRBJ2-7; D might be TRBD2 (6 bases). V was clipped by 7 bases and J by 1 base, with 14 bases between them. Germline-derived CDR1 and CDR2 are SNHLY and FYNNEI. The CDR3 length is 14 residues. This CDR3 is CASTPGVGSYEQYF. CDR3 nucleotide sequence: TGTGCCAGCACCCCGGGGGTCGGGTCCTACGAGCAGTACTTC.

The genes are TRBV5-1 and TRBJ2-7; the match to TRBD2 covers 9 bases. Germline V gives CDR1 SGHRS, CDR2 YFSETQ. The J segment lost 2 bases and the V segment lost 3 bases, leaving 9 bases of the junction unmatched. This CDR3 is 16 amino acids long. The CDR3 region has the DNA TGCGCCAGCAGCTCCAGGGGTGGCGGGGGGGCCTACGAGCAGTACTTC. Translating it yields CASSSRGGGGAYEQYF.